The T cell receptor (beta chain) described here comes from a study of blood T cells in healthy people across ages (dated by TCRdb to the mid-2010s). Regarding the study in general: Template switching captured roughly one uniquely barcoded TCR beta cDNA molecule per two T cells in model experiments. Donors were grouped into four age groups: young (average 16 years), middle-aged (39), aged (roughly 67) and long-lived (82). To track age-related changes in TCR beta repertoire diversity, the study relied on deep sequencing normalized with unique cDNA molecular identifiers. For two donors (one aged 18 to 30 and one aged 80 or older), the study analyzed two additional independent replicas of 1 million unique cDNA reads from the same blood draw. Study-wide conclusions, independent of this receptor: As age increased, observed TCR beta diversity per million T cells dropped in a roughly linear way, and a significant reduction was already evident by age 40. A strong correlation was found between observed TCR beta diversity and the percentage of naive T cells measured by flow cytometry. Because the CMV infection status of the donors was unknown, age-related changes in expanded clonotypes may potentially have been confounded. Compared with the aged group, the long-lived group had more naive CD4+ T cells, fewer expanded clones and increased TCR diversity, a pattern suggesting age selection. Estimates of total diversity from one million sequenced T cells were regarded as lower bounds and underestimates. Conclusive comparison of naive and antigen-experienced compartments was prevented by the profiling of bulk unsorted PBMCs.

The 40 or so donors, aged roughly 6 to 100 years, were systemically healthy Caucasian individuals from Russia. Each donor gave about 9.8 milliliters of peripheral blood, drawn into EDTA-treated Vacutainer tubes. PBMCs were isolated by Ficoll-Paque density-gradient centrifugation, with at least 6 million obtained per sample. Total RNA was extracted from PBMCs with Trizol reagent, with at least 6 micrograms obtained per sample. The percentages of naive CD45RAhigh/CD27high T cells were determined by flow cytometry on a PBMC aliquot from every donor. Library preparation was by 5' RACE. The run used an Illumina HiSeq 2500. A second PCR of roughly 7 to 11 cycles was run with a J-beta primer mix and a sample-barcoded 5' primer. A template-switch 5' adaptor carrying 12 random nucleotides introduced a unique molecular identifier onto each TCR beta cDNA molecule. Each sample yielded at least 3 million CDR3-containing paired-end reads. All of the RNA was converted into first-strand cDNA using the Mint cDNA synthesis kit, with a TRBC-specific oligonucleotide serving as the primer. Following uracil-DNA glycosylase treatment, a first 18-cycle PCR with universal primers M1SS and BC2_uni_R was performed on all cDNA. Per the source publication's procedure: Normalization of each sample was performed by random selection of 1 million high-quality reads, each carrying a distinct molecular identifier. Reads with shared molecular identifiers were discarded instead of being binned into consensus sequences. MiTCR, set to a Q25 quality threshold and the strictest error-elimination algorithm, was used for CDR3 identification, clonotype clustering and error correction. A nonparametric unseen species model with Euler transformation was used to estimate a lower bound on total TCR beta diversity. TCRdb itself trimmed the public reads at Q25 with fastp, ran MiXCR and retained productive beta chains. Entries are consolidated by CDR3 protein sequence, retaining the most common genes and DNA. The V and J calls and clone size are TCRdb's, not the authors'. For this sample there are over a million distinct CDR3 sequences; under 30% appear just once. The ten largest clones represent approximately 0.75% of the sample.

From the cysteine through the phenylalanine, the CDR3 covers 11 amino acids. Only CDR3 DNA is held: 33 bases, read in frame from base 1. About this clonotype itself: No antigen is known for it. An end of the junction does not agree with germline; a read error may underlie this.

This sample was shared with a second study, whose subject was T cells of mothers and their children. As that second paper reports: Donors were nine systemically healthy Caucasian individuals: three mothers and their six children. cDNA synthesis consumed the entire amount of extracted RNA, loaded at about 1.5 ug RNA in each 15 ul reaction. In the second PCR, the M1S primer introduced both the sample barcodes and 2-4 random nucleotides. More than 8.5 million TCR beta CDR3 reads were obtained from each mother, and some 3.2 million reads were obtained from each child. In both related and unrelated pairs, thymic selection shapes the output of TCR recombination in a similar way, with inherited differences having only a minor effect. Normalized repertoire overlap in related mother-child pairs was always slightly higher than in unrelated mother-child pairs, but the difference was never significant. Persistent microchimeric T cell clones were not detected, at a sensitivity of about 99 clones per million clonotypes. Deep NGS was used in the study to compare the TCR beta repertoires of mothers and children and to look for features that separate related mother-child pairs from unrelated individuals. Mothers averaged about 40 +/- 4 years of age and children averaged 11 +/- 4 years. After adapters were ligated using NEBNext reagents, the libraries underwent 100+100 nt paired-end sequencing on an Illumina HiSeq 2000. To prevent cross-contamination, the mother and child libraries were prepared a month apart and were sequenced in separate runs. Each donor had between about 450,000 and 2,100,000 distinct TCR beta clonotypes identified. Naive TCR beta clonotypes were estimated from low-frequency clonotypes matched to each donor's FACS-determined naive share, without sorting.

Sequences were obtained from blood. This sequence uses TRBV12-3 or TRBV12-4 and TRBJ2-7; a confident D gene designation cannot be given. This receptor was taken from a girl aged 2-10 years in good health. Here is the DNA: TGTGCCAGCAGTTTCGGCTCCGATGTGAACTTC. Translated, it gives CASSFGSDVNF.